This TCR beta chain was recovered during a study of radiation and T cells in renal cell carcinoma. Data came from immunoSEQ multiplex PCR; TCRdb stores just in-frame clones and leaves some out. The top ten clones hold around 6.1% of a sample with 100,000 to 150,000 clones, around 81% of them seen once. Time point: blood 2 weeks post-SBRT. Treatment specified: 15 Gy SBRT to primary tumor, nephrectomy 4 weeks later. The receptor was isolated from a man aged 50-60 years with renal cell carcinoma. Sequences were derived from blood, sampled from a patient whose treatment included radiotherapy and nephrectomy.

In DNA form, the CDR3 reads TGTGCCAGCAGCCCCCGGGCCCAGGGGGCGCTTGGGGCCAACGTCCTGACTTTC. It translates to CASSPRAQGALGANVLTF. The rearrangement links TRBV7-8 to TRBJ2-6; 8 bases align to TRBD1. V was clipped by 5 bases and J by 3 bases; unmatched bases: 12. The CDR3 consists of 18 residues. Germline V gene data show CDR1 as SGHVS and CDR2 as FQNEAQ.